This TCR beta chain was recorded in a study of response to subunit inactivated influenza vaccine (dated by TCRdb to 2016 to 2019). About the investigation overall: The study used deep quantitative T cell receptor repertoire profiling to track responses to a trivalent subunit inactivated influenza vaccine.

The CDR1 and CDR2 encoded by the germline V gene are SGHNT and YENEEA. From its cysteine to its phenylalanine, the CDR3 spans 15 amino acids. Only the CDR3 region is kept as DNA, spanning 45 bases read in frame from base 1. Cut back by 5 bases and 0 bases, the V and J ends lie 12 bases apart. A few counts support this clonotype. This clone's antigen is unknown. Base qualities are missing; no much larger clone stands one base away. Receptors were amplified or captured by RT-PCR. Sequencing instrument: Illumina HiSeq 2500. The public reads were reanalyzed by TCRdb: fastp trimming at Q25, MiXCR alignment, in-frame beta chains only. Identical CDR3 proteins give one entry, which carries the most common genes and DNA. The sample has more than 550,000 distinct CDR3 sequences on record, around 11% of them singletons. Of the sample, 9.5% to 12% falls within the top ten clones. Broad study findings and their caveats: According to the authors, only a limited number of new T cells may be recruited by each seasonal influenza vaccination.

The same data also went into a second study, on T cells expressing NK-cell markers. As the second paper documents: TCR beta cDNA libraries were prepared using 5'RACE template switching, which introduced a universal primer site and unique molecular identifiers. About 8 donors provided sorted CD3+CD56+NKG2C+, CD3+CD56+NKG2C- and CD3+CD56-NKG2C+ T-cell subsets, whose TCR beta-chain repertoires were profiled. Of the eight sequenced donors, seven were found to be HCMV-seropositive and one was found to be HCMV-seronegative. In several experiments an anti-gammadeltaTCR antibody was added to restrict sorting to alphabetaTCR-expressing T cells. For over five donors, the dominant CD3+CD56+NKG2C+ clonotypes were among the top 10 CD8+ clonotypes and accounted for about 1.0-8% of CD8+ T cells. Those dominant clonotypes were again the most abundant among CD3+CD56-NKG2C+ cells in a few donors, at roughly 25-60.1%. Whether the expanded NKG2C-expressing T cell clones were specific for HCMV antigens remained unclear. The eight sequenced donors were randomly selected healthy volunteers, three men and five women. To determine HCMV serostatus, a commercial ELISA kit was used to detect HCMV-specific IgG in serum. Peripheral blood mononuclear cells were isolated from blood by Ficoll density gradient centrifugation. Bulk peripheral blood T-cell repertoires were additionally sequenced from unsorted PBMC for about 6 donors. cDNA synthesis was primed from the TCR beta constant segment, followed by two successive PCR amplification steps. The libraries were sequenced on Illumina HiSeq 2000/2500, MiSeq or NextSeq, producing 2 x 150 bp reads. Reads were demultiplexed and grouped by UMI with MIGEC, and clonotypes were assembled and quantified with MiTCR. To exclude erroneous sequences, any TCR cDNA sequence not supported by at least two reads was discarded. The tcR package was used for downstream repertoire analysis, and clonotypes were matched across fractions by CDR3 nucleotide sequence plus V segment. VDJmatch was used to annotate antigen specificity against VDJdb, with one amino acid substitution allowed in CDR3.

Specimen: PBMCs from blood, collected on the day of vaccination. The TCR comes from a man aged 45-65 years who received an inactivated influenza vaccine. Donor details come from another sample of the same person, matched by shared clones. The chain links TRBV11-3 with TRBJ2-3, with the D gene uncertain. The nucleotide sequence is TGTGCCAGCAGCAAAACACCGACCAGCACAGATACGCAGTATTTT. Translated, it reads CASSKTPTSTDTQYF.